A single sample is the source of the 30 T cell receptor beta chains below, sequenced in a study of blood T cell repertoires in COVID-19. The assay was immunoSEQ multiplex PCR, and TCRdb's table has in-frame clones only and misses some. In the table there are approximately 30,000 clones, roughly nine tenths of which are singletons. Material for sequencing was peripheral blood. The receptors here all came from a human donor in a cohort sampled during active COVID-19.

This chain uses TRBV2 with TRBJ1-6; 7 bases fit TRBD1. Trimming took 10 bases from V and 7 from J; bases not matched to a gene: 7. The CDR3 has 13 amino acids. In germline, CDR1 is SNHLY, CDR2 FYNNEI. The CDR3 bases are TGTGCCACCTCCGGGACAGCCAATTCACCCCTCCACTTT. Protein product: CATSGTANSPLHF.

The rearrangement links TRBV5-5 to TRBJ1-1, with 11 positions matching TRBD1. Germline CDR1 SGHKS, CDR2 YYEKEE (reference sequence). V dropped 3 bases and J dropped 5; count of bases not matched to a gene: 6. The CDR3 consists of 15 residues. CDR3 region: CASSSQDRGLTEAFF. The CDR3 coding sequence is TGTGCCAGCAGCTCCCAGGACAGGGGGCTAACTGAAGCTTTCTTT.

V is TRBV3-1 (or the pseudogene TRBV3-2) and J is TRBJ2-7; 8 bases fit TRBD1. Germline CDR1 reads LGHDT; CDR2 reads YNNKEL (reference sequence). This CDR3 contains 15 residues. V shed 1 base, J shed 4 bases, and the junction held 6 bases outside the gene matches. This CDR3 is CASSQADRGVYEQYF. In nucleotides, the CDR3 is TGTGCCAGCAGCCAAGCCGACAGGGGAGTTTACGAGCAGTACTTC.

The chain uses TRBV2 and TRBJ1-2; TRBD1 matches 8 bases. The CDR3 contains 13 residues. Germline V gene sequence: CDR1 SNHLY, CDR2 FYNNEI. V shed 5 bases and J 4 bases; nucleotides not matched to a gene: 3. The chain's CDR3 is CASSQGAGYGYTF. CDR3 nucleotide sequence: TGTGCCAGCAGTCAGGGGGCTGGCTATGGCTACACCTTC.

This rearrangement joins TRBV7-8 to TRBJ2-5; D might be TRBD1 (6 bases). This CDR3 has 15 residues. The V gene's germline CDR1 is SGHVS and CDR2 FQNEAQ. V lost 4 bases and J 3 bases, leaving 15 bases between the germline ends. CDR3 sequence reads: CASSYLGQSKETQYF. The CDR3 DNA sequence: TGTGCCAGCAGCTACCTCGGACAGAGTAAAGAGACCCAGTACTTC.

The chain recombines TRBV18 with TRBJ2-4; 7 nucleotides align to TRBD1. The V segment lost 0 bases and the J segment 0 bases; nucleotides outside the gene matches: 11. Germline V gene data show CDR1 as KGHSH and CDR2 as LQKENI. The CDR3 extends over 19 amino acids. The CDR3 here is CASSPPSGGILLAKNIQYF. The DNA for the CDR3 is TGTGCCAGCTCACCACCCTCAGGGGGAATCCTTTTAGCCAAAAACATTCAGTACTTC.

On this clone itself: Distinct nucleotide sequences in the sample also encode this CDR3. The V gene is TRBV6-5, the J gene TRBJ1-1, with D unclear. The germline CDR1 and CDR2 sequences are MNHEY and SVGAGI. V shed 0 bases and J shed 1 base, with 9 bases lying between them. The CDR3 length is 15 residues. This chain's CDR3 is CASSYSSRGNTEAFF. The CDR3 bases are TGTGCCAGCAGTTACTCGAGTAGAGGGAACACTGAAGCTTTCTTT.

V is TRBV28 and J is TRBJ1-2; 8 bases map to TRBD1. V was pared by 2 bases and J by 7 bases, with 12 bases of the junction left unmatched. The CDR3 is made up of 16 amino acids. In germline, CDR1 is MDHEN, CDR2 SYDVKM. The CDR3 reads CASSLVETGGDTGYTF. The CDR3 DNA sequence: TGTGCCAGCAGTTTAGTGGAAACAGGGGGGGACACTGGCTACACCTTC.

V is TRBV27 and J is TRBJ2-3; D not resolved. Germline CDR1 and CDR2: MNHEY and SMNVEV (reference sequence). There are 13 residues in the CDR3. Trimming removed 3 bases at V and 3 bases at J, with 7 bases between. The CDR3 loop is CASSFKATDTQYF. In DNA, the CDR3 is TGTGCCAGCAGTTTTAAAGCGACAGATACGCAGTATTTT.

The chain links TRBV9 to TRBJ2-7; D uncertain. The V and J ends lost 4 bases and 0 bases respectively, with 11 bases between them. This CDR3 region has 14 residues. Germline values: CDR1 SGDLS, CDR2 YYNGEE. The CDR3 region is CASSLEYNSYEQYF. Written as DNA, the CDR3 is TGTGCCAGCAGCCTAGAGTACAACTCCTACGAGCAGTACTTC.

The V gene is TRBV11-2, the J gene TRBJ2-7, with D unclear. Germline V gene lookup returns CDR1 SGHAT and CDR2 FQNNGV. V was trimmed by 1 base and J by 0 bases, leaving 10 bases between them. The CDR3 spans 15 residues. CDR3 sequence (DNA): TGTGCCAGCAGCTTAGGTCAAGCGTTCTCCTACGAGCAGTACTTC. This encodes CASSLGQAFSYEQYF.

The V call is TRBV7-9, the J call TRBJ2-7; TRBD2 aligns across 8 bases. V shed 1 base and J 5 bases; nucleotides not matched to a gene: 7. The CDR3 loop spans 15 amino acids. Germline lookup yields CDR1 SEHNR and CDR2 FQNEAQ (reference sequence). The CDR3: CASSLGSGSENEQYF. The DNA for the CDR3 is TGTGCCAGCAGCTTAGGAAGCGGGAGCGAGAACGAGCAGTACTTC.

The CDR3 bases are TGCGCCAGCAGCTCCTATTTAGCGGGCCCCTACAATGAGCAGTTCTTC. Translation: CASSSYLAGPYNEQFF. The rearrangement joins TRBV5-1 to TRBJ2-1, with 7 bases fitting TRBD2. Germline V gives CDR1 SGHRS, CDR2 YFSETQ. V gave up 3 bases and J gave up 2 bases; unmatched junction bases: 8. CDR3 length: 16 residues.

Only a few counts were recorded for this clone. The gene calls are TRBV28 and TRBJ2-3; 7 positions agree with TRBD2. V was pared by 3 bases and J by 2 bases, with 11 bases of the junction left unmatched. Per the germline V gene, CDR1 is MDHEN and CDR2 is SYDVKM. CDR3 size: 17 residues. The CDR3 sequence: CASSLARASGNTDTQYF. The CDR3, as DNA: TGTGCCAGCAGTTTGGCAAGGGCTAGCGGAAACACAGATACGCAGTATTTT.

The gene calls are TRBV7-9 and TRBJ1-4, with a weak D call TRBD1 (6 bases). The germline V and J ends were trimmed by 5 bases and 8 bases, with 18 bases remaining between them. The length of the CDR3 is 15 residues. CDR1 is SEHNR, CDR2 FQNEAQ, per germline (reference sequence). The CDR3: CASSVRDTFIEKLFF. CDR3 bases: TGTGCCAGCAGCGTCCGGGACACCTTTATCGAAAAACTGTTTTTT.

The rearrangement joins TRBV9 to TRBJ2-4, with a tentative D call TRBD1 (6 bases). CDR3 length: 19 amino acids. Germline CDR1 is SGDLS and CDR2 is YYNGEE. V dropped 6 bases and J dropped 4 bases, with 29 bases sitting between them. CDR3 nucleotide sequence: TGTGCCAGCATCCCCATCCTCGGGACCTCACGAAGGGGGAAAAACATTCAGTACTTC. This translates into CASIPILGTSRRGKNIQYF.

The rearrangement joins TRBV4-3 to TRBJ2-3; 7 bases line up with TRBD2. Germline assignment: CDR1 LGHNA and CDR2 YSLEER. With 3 bases clipped from V and 0 bases from J, the junction kept 3 bases outside the gene matches. The CDR3 is 15 amino acids. The CDR3 sequence is CASSQGSGSTDTQYF. CDR3 bases: TGCGCCAGCAGCCAGGGTAGCGGGAGCACAGATACGCAGTATTTT.

This chain uses TRBV5-4 with TRBJ2-1, with TRBD2 matching 7 bases. This CDR3 spans 16 amino acids. The junction had 10 bases not matched to a gene; V was cut back by 3 bases and J by 4 bases. Germline V gene sequence: CDR1 SGHNT, CDR2 YYREEE (reference sequence). CDR3 sequence reads: CASSSRLAEPYNEQFF. Here the CDR3 DNA reads TGTGCCAGCAGCTCCCGACTAGCAGAACCTTACAATGAGCAGTTCTTC.

V usage is TRBV4-2 and J usage is TRBJ2-7, with 7 bases that match TRBD2. The trim removed 0 bases at V and 3 bases at J, leaving 11 bases unmatched. Germline values: CDR1 LGHNA, CDR2 YNFKEQ. The CDR3 consists of 17 residues. The CDR3 DNA is TGTGCCAGCAGCCAAGAGCATCCCGGTAGCGGGTACTACGAGCAGTACTTC. Encoded protein: CASSQEHPGSGYYEQYF.

This clone was counted between two and nine times. V is TRBV7-2 and J is TRBJ1-2; perhaps TRBD1 as D (6 bases). Germline V gene sequence: CDR1 SGHTA, CDR2 FQGNSA. This CDR3 region has 14 residues. V was clipped by 5 bases and J by 6 bases, with 16 bases between them. The CDR3 reads CASSARQARDGYTF. CDR3 nucleotides: TGTGCCAGCAGCGCCCGACAGGCAAGGGATGGCTACACCTTC.

Only one count was recorded for this clone. J is TRBJ1-1 and V is TRBV12-3 or TRBV12-4, with D uncertain. The CDR3 totals 12 residues. The V end lost 9 bases, the J end lost 7 bases, and 15 bases lay between the germline ends. The CDR3 loop reads CASGTGSSEAFF. The CDR3 nucleotides are TGTGCCAGTGGAACGGGGTCGAGTGAAGCTTTCTTT.

The chain recombines TRBV4-1 with TRBJ2-3, with TRBD2 identical over 7 bases. From germline, CDR1 is MGHRA and CDR2 YSYEKL. The CDR3 runs to 15 residues. Germline trimming cut 6 bases from V and 3 bases from J; bases unmatched to any gene: 9. The CDR3 nucleotides are TGCGCCAGCAGGGGCAGCGAGGGAGGGACAGATACGCAGTATTTT. Amino acid sequence: CASRGSEGGTDTQYF.

CDR3 loop: CASSSGNWATAEAFF. CDR3 bases: TGCGCCAGCAGCTCAGGAAATTGGGCGACAGCTGAAGCTTTCTTT. The chain is built from TRBV5-1 and TRBJ1-1; D is perhaps TRBD1 (5 bases). The CDR3 totals 15 residues. With 3 bases removed from V and 6 bases from J, the gap between germline ends came to 18 bases. CDR1 is SGHRS, CDR2 YFSETQ, per germline.

The chain couples TRBV10-3 to TRBJ2-2, with a tentative D call TRBD1 (5 bases). The CDR3 is 16 amino acids. V shed 2 bases and J shed 0 bases, with 10 bases lying between them. The germline V gene has CDR1 ENHRY and CDR2 SYGVKD. The CDR3 region is CAISEGTGTNTGELFF. The CDR3, as DNA: TGTGCCATCAGTGAGGGTACAGGAACGAACACCGGGGAGCTGTTTTTT.

The V gene is TRBV4-3, the J gene TRBJ1-6; D is perhaps TRBD1 (6 bases). Trimming took off 4 bases at V and 9 bases at J, with 7 bases between the two ends. CDR1 LGHNA and CDR2 YSLEER come from the germline V gene. This CDR3 contains 12 residues. The CDR3, as DNA: TGCGCCAGCAGCCGAGGGGGTTCACCCCTCCACTTT. It is translated as CASSRGGSPLHF.

The chain couples TRBV5-1 to TRBJ2-5; 8 nucleotides match TRBD2. The CDR3 is 17 residues long. CDR1 and CDR2 from the germline V gene are SGHRS and YFSETQ. Germline trimming cut 4 bases from V and 0 bases from J; bases unmatched to any gene: 11. In nucleotides, the CDR3 is TGCGCCAGCAGCACCCCCCCGGGCGGGGGGAACCAAGAGACCCAGTACTTC. It specifies CASSTPPGGGNQETQYF.

This chain links TRBV19 with TRBJ2-2, with 8 nucleotides matching TRBD2. V was clipped by 4 bases and J by 0 bases; unmatched bases: 4. The CDR3 spans 16 residues. CDR1 and CDR2 from the germline V gene are LNHDA and SQIVND (reference sequence). This chain's CDR3 is CASSKRGPSNTGELFF. CDR3 DNA sequence: TGTGCCAGTAGTAAGCGGGGGCCTTCGAACACCGGGGAGCTGTTTTTT. Based on the CDR3 plus reference TRBV19 and TRBJ2-2, the full variable domain is DGGITQSPKYLFRKEGQNVTLSCEQNLNHDAMYWYRQDPGQGLRLIYYSQIVNDFQKGDIAEGYSVSREKKESFPLTVTSAQKNPTAFYLCASSKRGPSNTGELFFGEGSRLTVL.

The genes are TRBV27 and TRBJ2-7; D unresolved. The V gene lost 5 bases and the J gene lost 3 bases, with 17 bases spanning the gap. The CDR3 is 15 residues long. The V gene's germline CDR1 is MNHEY and CDR2 SMNVEV (reference sequence). The CDR3 region is CASSQQPSGRYEQYF. DNA of the CDR3: TGTGCCAGCAGTCAACAACCGTCAGGCCGCTACGAGCAGTACTTC.

The genes are TRBV29-1 and TRBJ1-1, with D perhaps matching TRBD1 (5 bases). Germline V gene data show CDR1 as SQVTM and CDR2 as ANQGSEA. Trimming stripped 5 bases from V and 1 base from J, with 11 bases between. The CDR3 has 13 residues. The CDR3 spells CSVCQQANTEAFF. DNA of the CDR3: TGCAGCGTTTGCCAACAGGCGAACACTGAAGCTTTCTTT.

This clone was seen once. V gene TRBV29-1 combines with J gene TRBJ1-1; 7 bases are a match to TRBD1. V lost 5 bases and J lost 1; bases outside the gene matches: 22. CDR1 is SQVTM, CDR2 ANQGSEA, per germline. The CDR3 has 19 residues. The CDR3 DNA is TGCAGCGTTCACACCTTACGGTTAACAGGGGCGTACTCGAACACTGAAGCTTTCTTT. It codes for CSVHTLRLTGAYSNTEAFF. The full variable domain, its missing parts supplied by reference TRBV29-1 and TRBJ1-1, is SAVISQKPSRDICQRGTSLTIQCQVDSQVTMMFWYRQQPGQSLTLIATANQGSEATYESGFVIDKFPISRPNLTFSTLTVSNMSPEDSSIYLCSVHTLRLTGAYSNTEAFFGQGTRLTVV.